Presented here are 23 T cell receptor beta chains from one specimen sequenced in a study of cytomegalovirus exposure and HLA in healthy donors. Researchers ran the PCR with 60 Vbeta and 13 Jbeta primers. Profiling relied on immunoSEQ multiplex PCR, and the TCRdb table lists in-frame clones only, not all of them. This listing includes 100,000 to 150,000 clones. Sequenced sample: PBMCs. These receptors were taken from a man aged 25-45 years in good health and CMV-seronegative.

The J gene is TRBJ1-5, the V gene TRBV28; 8 bases line up with TRBD1. The CDR3 has 15 amino acids. Trimming cost V 5 bases and J 5 bases; bases outside gene matches: 8. The germline gives CDR1 MDHEN, CDR2 SYDVKM. CDR3 sequence (DNA): TGTGCCAGCAGTCCGCCGACAGGGGACGATCAGCCCCAGCATTTT. Its protein product is CASSPPTGDDQPQHF.

The chain recombines TRBV6-5 with TRBJ1-2; 7 nucleotides line up with TRBD1. Germline loops: CDR1 MNHEY, CDR2 SVGAGI. Losses at the gene ends were 1 base for V and 4 bases for J; bases not matched to a gene: 6. The CDR3 loop spans 15 amino acids. The CDR3 DNA sequence: TGTGCCAGCAGTTACTTCCGGACAGGCGCCTATGGCTACACCTTC. Translated: CASSYFRTGAYGYTF.

V and J are TRBV5-3 and TRBJ2-2; 7 bases are a match to TRBD2. TRBV5-3 is placed among ORFs of uncertain function. The CDR3 is 16 residues long. V shed 3 bases and J 4 bases; nucleotides not matched to a gene: 9. CDR3 residues: CARSSRAGVSTGELFF. In DNA form, the CDR3 reads TGTGCCAGAAGCTCCAGGGCGGGAGTGAGCACCGGGGAGCTGTTTTTT.

The chain recombines TRBV4-1 with TRBJ2-7, with D tentatively TRBD1 (5 bases). Trimming pared 4 bases from V and 0 bases from J, leaving 13 bases between. Germline V gene sequence: CDR1 MGHRA, CDR2 YSYEKL. The CDR3 consists of 15 residues. In nucleotides, the CDR3 is TGCGCCAGCAGCCCGATCTTCCAGGGCTCCTACGAGCAGTACTTC. This translates into CASSPIFQGSYEQYF.

The chain couples TRBV29-1 to TRBJ1-1; TRBD1 might be the D (6 bases). The CDR3 runs 15 residues. V was cut by 4 bases and J by 0 bases, with 15 bases left in between. Germline CDR1 and CDR2: SQVTM and ANQGSEA. This chain's CDR3 is CSVVGQGSMNTEAFF. The CDR3 coding sequence is TGCAGCGTTGTGGGTCAGGGGAGTATGAACACTGAAGCTTTCTTT.

The chain couples TRBV4-1 to TRBJ2-7; TRBD2 might be the D (6 bases). V shed 3 bases and J shed 0 bases, with 24 bases lying between them. Germline CDR1 reads MGHRA; CDR2 reads YSYEKL. The CDR3 loop spans 19 amino acids. CDR3 protein: CASSQVKTSRDFSSYEQYF. The CDR3 DNA reads as TGCGCCAGCAGCCAGGTTAAGACGTCCCGGGACTTCAGCTCCTACGAGCAGTACTTC.

The chain combines TRBV4-2 with TRBJ2-2, with 12 bases lining up with TRBD2. Per the germline V gene, CDR1 is LGHNA and CDR2 is YNFKEQ. V lost 0 bases, J lost 5 bases, and 7 bases stayed unmatched. The CDR3 loop spans 18 amino acids. CDR3 in DNA: TGTGCCAGCAGCCAAGAGGGGCTAGCGGGAGGGGGGACCGGGGAGCTGTTTTTT. Residues: CASSQEGLAGGGTGELFF.

This chain uses TRBV10-3 with TRBJ2-5; 10 bases are a match to TRBD1. This CDR3 contains 16 residues. V shed 3 bases, J shed 4 bases, and the junction held 8 bases outside the gene matches. Germline V gene sequence: CDR1 ENHRY, CDR2 SYGVKD. The CDR3 protein is CAISDPDRGRGETQYF. The CDR3 DNA follows: TGTGCCATCAGTGACCCAGACAGGGGGCGTGGAGAGACCCAGTACTTC.

V is TRBV11-2 and J is TRBJ1-3, with D possibly TRBD1 on 5 matching bases. CDR3 size: 14 residues. Germline V gene data show CDR1 as SGHAT and CDR2 as FQNNGV. V lost 2 bases and J lost 7, with 12 bases in between. CDR3 DNA sequence: TGTGCCAGCAGCTTAACCGGGGGAAAGAACACCATATATTTT. Its protein product is CASSLTGGKNTIYF.

This rearrangement joins TRBV20-1 to TRBJ2-7; D gene unclear. Germline CDR1 and CDR2: DFQATT and SNEGSKA (reference sequence). This CDR3 region has 11 residues. V was pared by 6 bases and J by 4 bases, with 10 bases between. This CDR3 reads CSAPYPYEQYF. For the CDR3, the DNA is TGCAGTGCGCCCTACCCTTACGAGCAGTACTTC.

The chain links TRBV30 to TRBJ2-2, with TRBD2 identical over 10 bases. The ends lost 5 bases at V and 6 bases at J; junction bases unmatched: 12. CDR1 is GTSNPN and CDR2 is SVGIG in the germline V gene (reference sequence). The CDR3 runs 16 residues. The CDR3 region is CAWETGLAGAAGELFF. For the CDR3, the DNA is TGTGCCTGGGAAACTGGTCTAGCGGGAGCGGCCGGGGAGCTGTTTTTT.

The V gene is TRBV7-6, the J gene TRBJ2-1, with unresolved D. Germline values: CDR1 SGHVS, CDR2 FNYEAQ. This CDR3 contains 18 residues. With 6 bases removed from V and 2 bases from J, the gap between germline ends came to 23 bases. CDR3 amino acids: CASSQMSANSHTYNEQFF. CDR3 nucleotides: TGTGCCAGCAGTCAAATGTCGGCGAACAGCCATACCTACAATGAGCAGTTCTTC.

V is TRBV28 and J is TRBJ1-2, with 8 bases aligning to TRBD1. The junction had 4 bases not matched to a gene; V was cut back by 6 bases and J by 7 bases. The germline V gene has CDR1 MDHEN and CDR2 SYDVKM. This CDR3 is 12 amino acids long. DNA of the CDR3: TGTGCCAGCAGCAAGGACAGGGCTGGCTACACCTTC. Translated, it gives CASSKDRAGYTF.

The rearrangement uses TRBV7-9 and TRBJ2-3; 10 nucleotides line up with TRBD1. This CDR3 contains 16 residues. Germline CDR1 SEHNR, CDR2 FQNEAQ (reference sequence). V lost 3 bases and J lost 7; bases outside the gene matches: 10. Here the CDR3 DNA reads TGTGCCAGCAGCTTGACCGGACAGGGGGGTTTAAATACGCAGTATTTT. Its protein is CASSLTGQGGLNTQYF. Using reference TRBV7-9 and TRBJ2-3 for the parts outside the CDR3, the full variable domain is DTGVSQNPRHKITKRGQNVTFRCDPISEHNRLYWYRQTLGQGPEFLTYFQNEAQLEKSRLLSDRFSAERPKGSFSTLEIQRTEQGDSAMYLCASSLTGQGGLNTQYFGPGTRLTVL.

The chain recombines TRBV28 with TRBJ2-1, with a tentative D call TRBD1 (5 bases). Germline V lookup: CDR1 MDHEN, CDR2 SYDVKM. The CDR3 extends over 13 amino acids. Trimming shortened V by 7 bases and J by 5 bases, and 12 bases separated the two germline ends. The CDR3: CASTLGPDNEQFF. DNA for the CDR3: TGTGCCAGCACCTTGGGGCCAGACAATGAGCAGTTCTTC.

V gene TRBV5-8 combines with J gene TRBJ2-1; 10 nucleotides match TRBD1. Germline values: CDR1 SGHTS, CDR2 YDEGEE. The CDR3 has 14 amino acids. Unmatched junction bases numbered 7, after V lost 5 bases and J lost 8 bases. CDR3 sequence (DNA): TGTGCCAGCAGGCGGACAGGGGGAGGCTATGAGCAGTTCTTC. Its translation: CASRRTGGGYEQFF.

This chain links TRBV30 with TRBJ2-7; tentatively, D is TRBD1 (5 bases). Germline CDR1 reads GTSNPN; CDR2 reads SVGIG (reference sequence). CDR3 size: 13 residues. V lost 3 bases to trimming and J lost 6 bases, with 15 bases between them. The DNA of the CDR3 is TGTGCCTGGAGAGGGGCGATCTCGGGCGAGCAGTACTTC. It codes for CAWRGAISGEQYF. The entire variable domain, with the rest obtained from reference TRBV30 and TRBJ2-7, is as follows: SQTIHQWPATLVQPVGSPLSLECTVEGTSNPNLYWYRQAAGRGLQLLFYSVGIGQISSEVPQNLSASRPQDRQFILSSKKLLLSDSGFYLCAWRGAISGEQYFGPGTRLTVT.

This rearrangement joins TRBV7-2 to TRBJ2-1, with 10 bases identical to TRBD2. Germline V gives CDR1 SGHTA, CDR2 FQGNSA. After removal of 9 bases from V and 4 bases from J, the junction contained 6 bases not matched to a gene. The CDR3 runs to 14 residues. This chain's CDR3 is CASLRTSGYNEQFF. In DNA form, the CDR3 reads TGTGCCAGTCTCCGGACTAGCGGTTACAATGAGCAGTTCTTC.

The chain employs TRBV7-9 and TRBJ2-1, with 9 bases that match TRBD2. This CDR3 spans 17 amino acids. V was clipped by 5 bases and J by 0 bases; unmatched bases: 8. Germline assignment: CDR1 SEHNR and CDR2 FQNEAQ (reference sequence). This CDR3 is CASSTSGLAFSYNEQFF. CDR3 nucleotides: TGTGCCAGCAGCACATCGGGACTAGCTTTCTCCTACAATGAGCAGTTCTTC. The whole variable domain, remainder taken from reference TRBV7-9 and TRBJ2-1, is DTGVSQNPRHKITKRGQNVTFRCDPISEHNRLYWYRQTLGQGPEFLTYFQNEAQLEKSRLLSDRFSAERPKGSFSTLEIQRTEQGDSAMYLCASSTSGLAFSYNEQFFGPGTRLTVL.

Frequency places this clone as medium-sized. This chain uses TRBV27 with TRBJ1-1; D might be TRBD1 (6 bases). Germline V gene lookup returns CDR1 MNHEY and CDR2 SMNVEV (reference sequence). This CDR3 comprises 13 residues. V was trimmed by 2 bases and J by 5 bases, leaving 9 bases between them. CDR3 in amino acids: CASSLTGRTEAFF. The CDR3 DNA sequence: TGTGCCAGCAGTTTAACAGGGCGAACTGAAGCTTTCTTT.

The chain recombines TRBV6-5 with TRBJ2-7; 7 bases line up with TRBD2. The CDR3 is made up of 13 amino acids. Trimming took 5 bases from V and 0 from J; bases not matched to a gene: 1. Per germline, CDR1 MNHEY and CDR2 SVGAGI. CDR3 DNA: TGTGCCAGCAGTACTAGCGCCTCCTACGAGCAGTACTTC. Its translation: CASSTSASYEQYF.

The chain links TRBV6-5 to TRBJ2-1, with TRBD2 as a possible D gene (7 bases). Germline V gives CDR1 MNHEY, CDR2 SVGAGI. Trimming stripped 6 bases from V and 6 bases from J, with 15 bases between. The CDR3 has 14 amino acids. The DNA for the CDR3 is TGTGCCAGCAGATGGGGGCTAGCGGTCAATGAGCAGTTCTTC. Its translation is CASRWGLAVNEQFF.

The chain links TRBV28 to TRBJ2-1; 7 nucleotides match TRBD2. Unmatched junction bases numbered 2, after V lost 5 bases and J lost 10 bases. CDR1 is MDHEN, CDR2 SYDVKM, per germline. The CDR3 sequence is 11 residues long. This chain's CDR3 is CASSQGLEQFF. CDR3 coding DNA: TGTGCCAGCAGTCAGGGACTAGAGCAGTTCTTC.